This T cell receptor beta chain comes out of a study of control samples from healthy donors and cancer patients. Here immunoSEQ multiplex PCR was the method, and the copy in TCRdb shows in-frame clones only, minus some. The data hold about 19,000 clones, with around 80% observed a single time. Sequencing was performed on PBMCs. This receptor was taken from a man older than 75 with head and neck cancer.

The CDR3 loop is CASWSSSETQYF. CDR3 in DNA: TGTGCCAGCTGGAGTAGCAGCGAGACCCAGTACTTC. The chain links TRBV7-9 to TRBJ2-5; unclear D gene. CDR1 and CDR2 from the germline V gene are SEHNR and FQNEAQ (reference sequence). The CDR3 has 12 amino acids. V gave up 8 bases and J gave up 5 bases, with 12 bases separating them.